A selection of T cell receptor beta chains follows, all from one sample in a study of T cell repertoires in cytomegalovirus infection. TCRdb redid the calling of the reads with MiXCR, one entry per CDR3 protein. Of about 180,000 distinct CDR3 sequences in the sample, approximately 17% were seen once. Source material: CD8+ T cells from PBMCs. The receptors here all came from a human donor in good health (CMV status not recorded). Some clones in this sample may be carry-over from other donors' samples. The CDR3 runs from the conserved cysteine through the conserved F or W. Fields, in order: V gene, J gene, clone size, D gene, CDR3 protein, CDR3 DNA. D genes are given only for firm matches. Clone size is given for some rows only: seen once, a few or many times, or a class if the clone is expanded.

V: TRBV7-9
J: TRBJ1-1
size: -
D: -
CDR3: CASSLVDNGDLGFF
DNA: TGTGCCAGCAGCTTAGTGGACAACGGGGATCTAGGTTTCTTT

V: TRBV29-1
J: TRBJ1-1
size: few
D: -
CDR3: CSVEGNTEAFF
DNA: TGCAGCGTTGAGGGGAACACTGAAGCTTTCTTT

V: TRBV9
J: TRBJ2-7
size: -
D: TRBD1
CDR3: CASSSRDRRYEQYF
DNA: TGTGCCAGCAGCTCACGGGACAGAAGGTACGAGCAGTACTTC

V: TRBV7-3
J: TRBJ2-1
size: few
D: -
CDR3: CASSLRGASSYNEQFF
DNA: TGTGCCAGCAGCTTAAGAGGCGCGAGCTCCTACAATGAGCAGTTCTTC

V: TRBV28
J: TRBJ1-5
size: -
D: TRBD1
CDR3: CASSFLSGGGQPQHF
DNA: TGTGCCAGCAGTTTCCTATCAGGGGGCGGACAGCCCCAGCATTTT

V: TRBV28
J: TRBJ2-3
size: few
D: -
CDR3: CASIPGGLGDTQYF
DNA: TGTGCCAGCATTCCCGGGGGACTTGGGGATACGCAGTATTTT

V: TRBV7-6
J: TRBJ1-1
size: -
D: -
CDR3: CASSLGSSPIDDTEAFF
DNA: TGTGCCAGCAGCTTAGGTTCCAGCCCCATCGACGACACTGAAGCTTTCTTT

V: TRBV4-1
J: TRBJ1-5
size: -
D: TRBD1
CDR3: CASSGQGSNQPQHF
DNA: TGCGCCAGCTCCGGACAGGGGAGCAATCAGCCCCAGCATTTT

V: TRBV7-2
J: TRBJ2-5
size: -
D: TRBD2
CDR3: CASQRRTSGGQETQYF
DNA: TGTGCCAGCCAAAGGAGGACTAGCGGGGGCCAAGAGACCCAGTACTTC

V: TRBV6-5
J: TRBJ2-2
size: -
D: TRBD1
CDR3: CASSYSVLGRGYMTNTGELFF
DNA: TGTGCCAGCAGTTACTCGGTTCTAGGCAGGGGGTATATGACAAACACCGGGGAGCTGTTTTTT

V: TRBV7-9
J: TRBJ1-1
size: -
D: -
CDR3: CASTSGGPEAFF
DNA: TGTGCCAGCACCAGCGGGGGCCCTGAAGCTTTCTTT

V: TRBV7-9
J: TRBJ2-7
size: few
D: TRBD1
CDR3: CASSLVNRDRAYEQYF
DNA: TGTGCCAGCAGCTTAGTAAACCGGGACAGGGCCTACGAGCAGTACTTC

V: TRBV7-9
J: TRBJ2-5
size: -
D: -
CDR3: CASSRPEVETQYF
DNA: TGTGCCAGCAGCCGCCCGGAGGTGGAGACCCAGTACTTC

V: TRBV27
J: TRBJ1-2
size: -
D: -
CDR3: CASSPRVGNLIYGYTF
DNA: TGTGCCAGCAGCCCCAGAGTGGGCAATTTAATCTATGGCTACACCTTC

V: TRBV6-6
J: TRBJ2-7
size: -
D: -
CDR3: CASSYPRGETYEQYF
DNA: TGTGCCAGCAGTTACCCCCGCGGGGAAACCTACGAGCAGTACTTC

V: TRBV29-1
J: TRBJ2-3
size: few
D: -
CDR3: CSVEIGTLVSTDTQYF
DNA: TGCAGCGTTGAAATTGGGACCCTGGTATCCACAGATACGCAGTATTTT

V: TRBV7-9
J: TRBJ1-6
size: -
D: -
CDR3: CASSLNRSPLHF
DNA: TGTGCCAGCAGCTTAAATCGGTCACCCCTCCACTTT

V: TRBV5-6
J: TRBJ2-3
size: few
D: -
CDR3: CASSSLGGGLGDTQYF
DNA: TGTGCCAGCAGCTCACTTGGGGGGGGCCTGGGAGATACGCAGTATTTT

V: TRBV7-2
J: TRBJ2-7
size: few
D: -
CDR3: CASSLVRGPSYEQYF
DNA: TGTGCCAGCAGCTTAGTTCGCGGACCCTCCTACGAGCAGTACTTC

V: TRBV27
J: TRBJ2-7
size: -
D: -
CDR3: CASSTLQGGYEQYF
DNA: TGTGCCAGCAGTACCCTCCAGGGGGGCTACGAGCAGTACTTC

V: TRBV13
J: TRBJ2-5
size: -
D: TRBD2
CDR3: CASSSGTSGGGETQYF
DNA: TGTGCCAGCAGCTCCGGGACTAGCGGGGGAGGAGAGACCCAGTACTTC

V: TRBV7-8
J: TRBJ2-1
size: -
D: TRBD2
CDR3: CASSRGLASNPEQFF
DNA: TGTGCCAGCAGCCGGGGACTAGCCAGTAATCCTGAGCAGTTCTTC

V: TRBV2
J: TRBJ2-4
size: -
D: -
CDR3: CASKLRVERLNIQYF
DNA: TGTGCCAGCAAGTTAAGGGTAGAGAGGTTGAACATTCAGTACTTC

V: TRBV7-8
J: TRBJ1-2
size: many
D: -
CDR3: CASSFYSGIQRAGYTF
DNA: TGTGCCAGCAGCTTCTACTCCGGAATCCAACGGGCTGGCTACACCTTC

V: TRBV28
J: TRBJ2-5
size: -
D: -
CDR3: CASSWGGATGTETQYF
DNA: TGTGCCAGCAGCTGGGGGGGGGCGACAGGGACAGAGACCCAGTACTTC

V: TRBV19
J: TRBJ1-1
size: few
D: TRBD1
CDR3: CASSVDRAGNTEAFF
DNA: TGTGCCAGTAGTGTCGACAGGGCTGGGAACACTGAAGCTTTCTTT

V: TRBV27
J: TRBJ2-5
size: -
D: -
CDR3: CASSLDLRHETQYF
DNA: TGTGCCAGCAGTTTAGACTTAAGGCACGAGACCCAGTACTTC

V: TRBV4-1
J: TRBJ1-2
size: -
D: TRBD1
CDR3: CASSGKQDRGFF
DNA: TGTGCCAGCAGCGGAAAACAGGACAGGGGATTCTTC

V: TRBV5-6
J: TRBJ1-2
size: few
D: -
CDR3: CASSFDGTYGYTF
DNA: TGTGCCAGCAGCTTCGACGGGACCTATGGCTACACCTTC

V: TRBV6-5
J: TRBJ2-1
size: few
D: TRBD2
CDR3: CASSPSVLTSGGLSSYNEQFF
DNA: TGTGCCAGCAGTCCCTCCGTCTTGACTAGCGGGGGGCTGAGCTCCTACAATGAGCAGTTCTTC

V: TRBV6-6
J: TRBJ1-1
size: few
D: -
CDR3: CASSYLRAGEAFF
DNA: TGTGCCAGCAGTTACTTGAGGGCAGGTGAAGCTTTCTTT

V: TRBV19
J: TRBJ1-1
size: -
D: -
CDR3: CASSPTQGTMNTEAFF
DNA: TGTGCCAGTAGTCCCACTCAGGGGACCATGAACACTGAAGCTTTCTTT

V: TRBV7-6
J: TRBJ1-1
size: many
D: -
CDR3: CASSLGSNTEAFF
DNA: TGTGCCAGCAGCTTAGGATCCAACACTGAAGCTTTCTTT

V: TRBV7-2
J: TRBJ1-2
size: -
D: -
CDR3: CASSLGGYYGYTF
DNA: TGTGCCAGCAGCTTAGGGGGGTACTATGGCTACACCTTC

V: TRBV11-1
J: TRBJ2-3
size: once
D: -
CDR3: CASSSAGADTDTQYF
DNA: TGTGCCAGCAGCTCCGCCGGCGCGGACACAGATACGCAGTATTTT

V: TRBV12-3/TRBV12-4
J: TRBJ2-7
size: many
D: -
CDR3: CASSPGALPYF
DNA: TGTGCCAGCAGTCCCGGCGCCTTACCGTACTTC

V: TRBV7-8
J: TRBJ1-1
size: few
D: -
CDR3: CASSLAYEGANTEAFF
DNA: TGTGCCAGCAGCTTAGCATACGAAGGGGCTAACACTGAAGCTTTCTTT

V: TRBV4-1
J: TRBJ2-4
size: few
D: -
CDR3: CASSQDRGDIQYF
DNA: TGCGCCAGCAGCCAAGATAGGGGAGACATTCAGTACTTC

V: TRBV13
J: TRBJ1-5
size: once
D: -
CDR3: CASSLSQGAGQPQHF
DNA: TGTGCCAGCAGCTTAAGCCAGGGAGCGGGCCAGCCCCAGCATTTT

V: TRBV27
J: TRBJ1-2
size: few
D: -
CDR3: CATSPDLNYGYTF
DNA: TGTGCCACCAGCCCGGACCTCAACTATGGCTACACCTTC

V: TRBV7-9
J: TRBJ2-3
size: -
D: TRBD2
CDR3: CAWPLAGPTDTQYF
DNA: TGTGCCTGGCCACTAGCGGGGCCAACAGATACGCAGTATTTT

V: TRBV28
J: TRBJ1-2
size: few
D: -
CDR3: CASGDLQPRHGYTF
DNA: TGTGCCAGCGGGGATCTCCAGCCCAGACATGGCTACACCTTC

V: TRBV10-3
J: TRBJ1-2
size: -
D: -
CDR3: CAIRTGTGYTF
DNA: TGTGCCATCAGAACAGGGACTGGCTACACCTTC

V: TRBV7-2
J: TRBJ2-4
size: -
D: TRBD2
CDR3: CASSSRLAGVAAKNIQYF
DNA: TGTGCCAGCAGCTCTCGACTAGCGGGTGTAGCAGCCAAAAACATTCAGTACTTC

V: TRBV20-1
J: TRBJ1-2
size: -
D: TRBD1
CDR3: CSARRQGAFTF
DNA: TGCAGTGCTAGACGACAGGGGGCATTCACCTTC

V: TRBV9
J: TRBJ2-1
size: -
D: TRBD2
CDR3: CASSVEGGGDNEQFF
DNA: TGTGCCAGCAGCGTAGAGGGCGGGGGGGACAATGAGCAGTTCTTC

V: TRBV7-2
J: TRBJ2-1
size: few
D: TRBD2
CDR3: CASSLGTSQEQFF
DNA: TGTGCCAGCAGCTTAGGGACTAGCCAGGAGCAGTTCTTC

V: TRBV20-1
J: TRBJ1-1
size: few
D: -
CDR3: CSARVGDEAFF
DNA: TGCAGTGCTAGAGTGGGCGACGAAGCTTTCTTT

V: TRBV7-3
J: TRBJ2-5
size: -
D: -
CDR3: CASSLGTLSNQETQYF
DNA: TGTGCCAGCAGCTTAGGGACACTCAGTAACCAAGAGACCCAGTACTTC

V: TRBV6-8
J: TRBJ2-7
size: -
D: -
CDR3: CASSYDLGLEQYF
DNA: TGTGCCAGCAGTTACGACCTCGGTCTGGAGCAGTACTTC

V: TRBV29-1
J: TRBJ1-2
size: -
D: -
CDR3: CSVYYRENYGYTF
DNA: TGCAGCGTGTATTACAGGGAGAACTATGGCTACACCTTC

V: TRBV6-5
J: TRBJ2-7
size: few
D: TRBD1
CDR3: CASSYSDRGTYEQYF
DNA: TGTGCCAGCAGTTACTCTGACAGGGGGACCTACGAGCAGTACTTC

V: TRBV7-2
J: TRBJ2-1
size: -
D: TRBD2
CDR3: CASSLFTSGGANEQFF
DNA: TGTGCCAGCAGTCTCTTTACTAGCGGGGGGGCAAATGAGCAGTTCTTC

V: TRBV6-2/TRBV6-3
J: TRBJ2-3
size: -
D: -
CDR3: CASMDGGTDTQYF
DNA: TGTGCCAGCATGGACGGGGGCACAGATACGCAGTATTTT

V: TRBV7-9
J: TRBJ2-7
size: few
D: -
CDR3: CASALGAAEQYF
DNA: TGTGCCAGCGCCTTGGGGGCGGCGGAGCAGTACTTC

V: TRBV6-5
J: TRBJ2-3
size: -
D: TRBD1
CDR3: CASLPTGAAWTDTQYF
DNA: TGTGCCAGCTTACCGACAGGGGCCGCCTGGACAGATACGCAGTATTTT

V: TRBV29-1
J: TRBJ1-1
size: -
D: -
CDR3: CSVERTGMNTEAFF
DNA: TGCAGCGTTGAAAGGACCGGGATGAACACTGAAGCTTTCTTT

V: TRBV19
J: TRBJ1-5
size: few
D: TRBD1
CDR3: CASIPPGQGIQPQHF
DNA: TGTGCCAGTATTCCACCGGGACAGGGTATACAGCCCCAGCATTTT

V: TRBV4-1
J: TRBJ2-5
size: -
D: -
CDR3: CASSDGTETQYF
DNA: TGCGCCAGCAGCGACGGTACAGAGACCCAGTACTTC

V: TRBV28
J: TRBJ2-7
size: -
D: -
CDR3: CASSQLRGNYEQYF
DNA: TGTGCCAGCAGTCAACTACGGGGAAACTACGAGCAGTACTTC